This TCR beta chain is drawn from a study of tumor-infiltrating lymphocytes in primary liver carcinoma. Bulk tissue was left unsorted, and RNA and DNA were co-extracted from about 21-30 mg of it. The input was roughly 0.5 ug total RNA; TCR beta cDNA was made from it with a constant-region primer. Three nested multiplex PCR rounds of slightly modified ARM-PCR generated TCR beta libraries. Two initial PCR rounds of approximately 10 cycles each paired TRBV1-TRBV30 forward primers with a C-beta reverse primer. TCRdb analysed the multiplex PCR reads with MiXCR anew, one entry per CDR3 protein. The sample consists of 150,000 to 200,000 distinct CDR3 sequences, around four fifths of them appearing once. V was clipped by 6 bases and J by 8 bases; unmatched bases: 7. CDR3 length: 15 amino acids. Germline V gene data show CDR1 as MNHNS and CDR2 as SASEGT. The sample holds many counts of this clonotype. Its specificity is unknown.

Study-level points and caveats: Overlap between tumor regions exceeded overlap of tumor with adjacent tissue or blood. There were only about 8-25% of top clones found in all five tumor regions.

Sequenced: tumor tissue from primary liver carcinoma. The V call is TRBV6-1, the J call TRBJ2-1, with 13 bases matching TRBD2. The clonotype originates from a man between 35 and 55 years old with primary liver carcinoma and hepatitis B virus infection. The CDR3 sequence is CASRGGLAGLYEQFF. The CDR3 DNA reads TGTGCCAGCAGAGGGGGACTAGCGGGGCTTTATGAGCAGTTCTTC.